This T cell receptor (beta chain) stems from a study of blood T cell repertoires in COVID-19. Overall study: Both acute and convalescent COVID-19 samples were obtained from the United States, Italy and Spain. The analysed material was cDNA or gDNA that came from T cells, B-cell-depleted T cells, or PBMCs.

Under the authors' procedure: Researchers report that nucleated cell counts were estimated from reference gene primer amplification. The assay was immunoSEQ multiplex PCR, and TCRdb's table has in-frame clones only and misses some. D and trimming come from the DNA, and the V and J calls and clone size come from that table. The sample lists roughly 250,000 clones, about 87% occurring once. The CDR3 length is 16 residues. Germline-derived CDR1 and CDR2 are LNHNV and YYDKDF (reference sequence). V was trimmed by 1 base and J by 3 bases, leaving 16 bases between them. Material: peripheral blood. This clonotype originated in a human donor in a cohort sampled during active COVID-19. The chain carries TRBV15 and TRBJ2-7; no definite D call. In nucleotides, the CDR3 is TGTGCCACCAGCAGAGCCACGGCGAGACTGGGCTACGAGCAGTACTTC. Amino acid sequence: CATSRATARLGYEQYF.